These 15 T cell receptor beta chains were all obtained from the same sample, sequenced in a study of cytomegalovirus exposure and HLA in healthy donors. The data were produced by immunoSEQ multiplex PCR, yet TCRdb's version contains in-frame clones alone and is incomplete. The data contain about 180,000 clones, around 84% of them singletons. The sample comprised PBMCs. Source of these receptors: a man between 18 and 29 years old in good health and CMV-seropositive.

The chain has TRBV6-5 and TRBJ1-1, with D perhaps TRBD1 (5 bases). Germline V gene data show CDR1 as MNHEY and CDR2 as SVGAGI. Trimming stripped 7 bases from V and 1 base from J, with 16 bases between. The CDR3 contains 15 residues. CDR3: CASTRRGSGNTEAFF. CDR3 nucleotides: TGTGCCAGCACCCGGCGGGGGTCGGGGAACACTGAAGCTTTCTTT.

V and J are TRBV28 and TRBJ1-2; D is unclear. V gave up 4 bases and J gave up 7 bases, with 10 bases separating them. The CDR3 runs to 12 residues. Per germline, CDR1 MDHEN and CDR2 SYDVKM. The CDR3: CASSYFPGGYTF. For the CDR3, the DNA is TGTGCCAGCAGTTACTTCCCCGGTGGCTACACCTTC.

This chain joins TRBV7-2 and TRBJ1-1; 9 bases agree with TRBD1. Germline-derived CDR1 and CDR2 are SGHTA and FQGNSA. The V gene end was trimmed by 1 base and the J gene end by 4 bases; junction bases not matched to a gene: 7. The CDR3 is made up of 16 amino acids. This chain's CDR3 is CASSLVQGAVVTEAFF. As DNA, the CDR3 is TGTGCCAGCAGCTTAGTACAGGGGGCTGTCGTCACTGAAGCTTTCTTT.

The chain uses TRBV2 and TRBJ2-5; 9 nucleotides align to TRBD1. V lost 6 bases to trimming and J lost 4 bases; unmatched junction nucleotides: 15. This CDR3 has 17 residues. The V gene's germline CDR1 is SNHLY and CDR2 FYNNEI. CDR3 residues: CASRKGQGLQMAETQYF. The CDR3 DNA reads TGTGCCAGCAGAAAGGGACAGGGCCTCCAAATGGCAGAGACCCAGTACTTC. The full variable domain, completed using reference TRBV2 and TRBJ2-5, is EPEVTQTPSHQVTQMGQEVILRCVPISNHLYFYWYRQILGQKVEFLVSFYNNEISEKSEIFDDQFSVERPDGSNFTLKIRSTKLEDSAMYFCASRKGQGLQMAETQYFGPGTRLLVL.

The chain recombines TRBV19 with TRBJ1-2, with D possibly matching TRBD1 (6 bases). The CDR3 is 14 residues long. Germline V gene sequence: CDR1 LNHDA, CDR2 SQIVND (reference sequence). The V and J ends lost 5 bases and 6 bases respectively, with 16 bases between them. CDR3 region: CASSSLHPGDGYTF. The CDR3 nucleotides read TGTGCCAGTAGTTCCCTTCACCCAGGGGATGGCTACACCTTC.

The V call is TRBV9, the J call TRBJ2-1, with D tentatively TRBD1 (5 bases). The CDR3 sequence is 14 residues long. Germline CDR1 and CDR2: SGDLS and YYNGEE. V was cut by 0 bases and J by 6 bases, with 10 bases left in between. The CDR3 DNA reads TGTGCCAGCAGCGTAGAGGCCAGGGTCAATGAGCAGTTCTTC. It encodes CASSVEARVNEQFF.

The chain has TRBV28 and TRBJ1-1; D not certain. The germline V gene encodes CDR1 MDHEN and CDR2 SYDVKM. The germline V and J ends were trimmed by 5 bases and 2 bases, with 9 bases remaining between them. CDR3 length equals 13 residues. The CDR3 nucleotides read TGTGCCAGCAGTACGAGGTCCAACACTGAAGCTTTCTTT. Translating gives CASSTRSNTEAFF.

This chain joins TRBV6-6 and TRBJ2-7; 9 nucleotides line up with TRBD2. CDR1 and CDR2 from the germline V gene are MNHNY and SVGAGI (reference sequence). Trimming took 4 bases from V and 5 from J; bases not matched to a gene: 6. This CDR3 comprises 14 residues. The CDR3 nucleotides are TGTGCCAGCAGTTTAGCGGGAGTTTCCCACGAGCAGTACTTC. Its protein is CASSLAGVSHEQYF.

CDR3: CASSLDRSSYEQYF. In DNA, the CDR3 is TGTGCCAGCAGTTTAGACAGGTCCTCCTACGAGCAGTACTTC. The chain couples TRBV6-1 to TRBJ2-7; TRBD1 is a possible D gene (6 bases). The CDR3 is 14 residues long. With 5 bases removed from V and 0 bases from J, the gap between germline ends came to 11 bases. Germline values: CDR1 MNHNS, CDR2 SASEGT.

CDR3 bases: TGTGCCAGCAGTGACCGGACAGGGGGTCAAGAGACCCAGTACTTC. Amino acid sequence: CASSDRTGGQETQYF. The J gene is TRBJ2-5, the V gene TRBV6-1, with 10 bases matching TRBD1. V shed 3 bases and J 2 bases; nucleotides not matched to a gene: 3. The length of the CDR3 is 15 residues. Germline lookup yields CDR1 MNHNS and CDR2 SASEGT.

This sequence joins TRBV6-1 and TRBJ1-1; no definite D call. V was pared by 4 bases and J by 6 bases, with 6 bases between. Germline-derived CDR1 and CDR2 are MNHNS and SASEGT. The CDR3 runs 11 residues. The CDR3 region is CASSAVAEAFF. Here the CDR3 DNA reads TGTGCCAGCAGTGCGGTCGCTGAAGCTTTCTTT.

This chain connects TRBV5-1 to TRBJ1-1, with 8 bases lining up with TRBD1. V was clipped by 4 bases and J by 4 bases; unmatched bases: 9. CDR1 is SGHRS, CDR2 YFSETQ, per germline. This CDR3 has 15 residues. Written as DNA, the CDR3 is TGCGCCAGCAGCCATGGACAGGGCGGTGGCACTGAAGCTTTCTTT. Residues: CASSHGQGGGTEAFF.

The rearrangement uses TRBV5-1 and TRBJ2-2; 15 bases agree with TRBD2. The V segment lost 4 bases and the J segment 7 bases; nucleotides outside the gene matches: 8. The CDR3 is made up of 17 amino acids. CDR1 and CDR2 from the germline V gene are SGHRS and YFSETQ. The CDR3 loop reads CASSPWTSGGAGGELFF. In DNA form, the CDR3 reads TGCGCCAGCAGCCCCTGGACTAGCGGGGGGGCCGGCGGGGAGCTGTTTTTT.

The chain has TRBV27 and TRBJ2-1, with 7 bases fitting TRBD2. V shed 8 bases, J shed 1 base, and the junction held 11 bases outside the gene matches. The germline CDR1 and CDR2 sequences are MNHEY and SMNVEV (reference sequence). The CDR3 length is 16 residues. CDR3 sequence: CASPLSGASSYNEQFF. CDR3 bases: TGTGCCAGCCCGCTGAGCGGGGCGTCTTCCTACAATGAGCAGTTCTTC.

The chain uses TRBV28 and TRBJ2-3, with 7 bases fitting TRBD2. From germline, CDR1 is MDHEN and CDR2 SYDVKM. The J segment lost 5 bases and the V segment lost 7 bases, leaving 15 bases of the junction unmatched. There are 16 residues in the CDR3. CDR3 bases: TGTGCCAGCACTAAGGGGTTGAGACTAGCCTTAGATACGCAGTATTTT. This translates into CASTKGLRLALDTQYF.